This record covers a single TCR beta chain. Its antigen is still unknown. This sample is drawn from a study of T-cell memory formation after mild COVID-19. In the study overall: TCR clusters mostly belonged to single donors. Study conclusions and caveats: Contracting clones from day 15 to 85 showed balanced CD4/CD8; later expanders favored CD4+.

CDR1 SGHVS and CDR2 FNYEAQ come from the germline V gene. The V and J ends lost 5 bases and 4 bases, in that order; junction bases with no gene match: 7. This CDR3 region has 15 residues. One entry per CDR3 protein results from TCRdb running MiXCR on the 5' RACE reads. The sample consists of around 430,000 distinct CDR3 sequences, 15% to 20% of them appearing once. The sequencing sample was made of PBMCs or a T cell subset sorted from them (not recorded which). The V call is TRBV7-6, the J call TRBJ2-1, with 8 bases fitting TRBD2. This receptor was taken from a man aged 18 to 30 who had mild COVID-19 (a few samples of this study predate the infection). Cell type and time point are not known. CDR3 coding DNA: TGTGCCAGCAGCAATCCGGGACTAGGGTACAATGAGCAGTTCTTC. Its translation: CASSNPGLGYNEQFF.